Listed here are 10 T cell receptor beta chains from one sample, sequenced in a study of T cell changes during pregnancy in multiple sclerosis. TCRdb's copy holds only in-frame clones and misses some; the assay was immunoSEQ multiplex PCR. The sample records about 48,000 clones, over 80% being singletons. Material: CD4+ T cells from peripheral blood mononuclear cells, obtained in the second trimester of pregnancy. These receptors were obtained from a female donor in good health, enrolled as a control in a pregnancy study.

This sequence joins TRBV6-7 and TRBJ1-2, with a possible D match to TRBD1 (5 bases). TRBV6-7 has ORF status, its function being uncertain. CDR3 length: 14 amino acids. V was pared by 0 bases and J by 5 bases, with 10 bases between. In DNA form, the CDR3 reads TGTGCCAGCAGTTACTCTTGGGGCTGGTATGGCTACACCTTC. It yields the protein CASSYSWGWYGYTF.

The rearrangement links TRBV28 to TRBJ1-5; tentatively, D is TRBD1 (5 bases). Per the germline V gene, CDR1 is MDHEN and CDR2 is SYDVKM. Trimming removed 6 bases at V and 3 bases at J, with 12 bases between. CDR3 length: 14 residues. CDR3 in DNA: TGTGCCAGCAGCTCCAGACAGTCCAATCAGCCCCAGCATTTT. It yields the protein CASSSRQSNQPQHF.

The V and J genes are TRBV6-1 and TRBJ2-3; 10 bases are a match to TRBD2. The CDR3 runs 14 residues. Per the germline V gene, CDR1 is MNHNS and CDR2 is SASEGT. J gave up 4 bases and V 2 bases, and 0 bases lay outside the gene matches. As DNA, the CDR3 is TGTGCCAGCAGTGAACTAGCGGGAGCAGATACGCAGTATTTT. This gives the protein CASSELAGADTQYF.

The V gene is TRBV11-2, the J gene TRBJ2-1; 11 bases are a match to TRBD1. This CDR3 comprises 16 residues. Losses at the gene ends were 0 bases for V and 8 bases for J; bases not matched to a gene: 6. Germline values: CDR1 SGHAT, CDR2 FQNNGV. Here the CDR3 DNA reads TGTGCCAGCAGCTTAGACTTCGGGACAGGGGGAGATGAGCAGTTCTTC. Protein sequence: CASSLDFGTGGDEQFF.

Note on this clone: The junction departs from the called germline gene at one end, perhaps through a read error. This chain uses TRBV2 with TRBJ2-1, with D maybe TRBD2 (5 bases). CDR1 SNHLY and CDR2 FYNNEI come from the germline V gene. There are 12 residues in the CDR3. CDR3 sequence: CAMEAPRNGQFF. CDR3 nucleotides: TGTGCCATGGAGGCCCCCCGGAATGGGCAGTTCTTC.

CDR3 in DNA: TGTGCCAGCAGCTTAAACATAGCGGGGGAGGGGTACGAGCAGTACTTC. Its translation: CASSLNIAGEGYEQYF. The chain carries TRBV11-2 and TRBJ2-7, with 9 bases aligning to TRBD2. Germline CDR1 and CDR2: SGHAT and FQNNGV. V gave up 2 bases and J gave up 4 bases; unmatched junction bases: 9. The CDR3 has 16 residues.

The chain couples TRBV4-1 to TRBJ1-4; weak D call: TRBD1 (5 bases). Trimming took off 5 bases at V and 0 bases at J, with 10 bases between the two ends. Germline V gene data show CDR1 as MGHRA and CDR2 as YSYEKL. The CDR3 has 15 residues. In DNA form, the CDR3 reads TGCGCCAGCAGCGCTCCAGGGACAACTAATGAAAAACTGTTTTTT. It yields the protein CASSAPGTTNEKLFF.

This clone was counted only a few times. The chain is built from TRBV5-1 and TRBJ1-1; D gene ambiguous. This CDR3 is 13 amino acids long. Trimming took off 2 bases at V and 1 base at J, with 6 bases between the two ends. CDR1 SGHRS and CDR2 YFSETQ come from the germline V gene. The CDR3 region is CASSFKPNTEAFF. As DNA, the CDR3 is TGCGCCAGCAGCTTTAAGCCGAACACTGAAGCTTTCTTT. Full variable domain (remainder filled in from reference TRBV5-1 and TRBJ1-1): KAGVTQTPRYLIKTRGQQVTLSCSPISGHRSVSWYQQTPGQGLQFLFEYFSETQRNKGNFPGRFSGRQFSNSRSEMNVSTLELGDSALYLCASSFKPNTEAFFGQGTRLTVV.

The chain has TRBV19 and TRBJ1-2; 7 bases agree with TRBD1. The germline gives CDR1 LNHDA, CDR2 SQIVND (reference sequence). This CDR3 is 14 amino acids long. Unmatched junction bases numbered 11, after V lost 9 bases and J lost 4 bases. DNA of the CDR3: TGTGCCAGCTCCGGGACAGTAGTAAGCTATGGCTACACCTTC. Protein: CASSGTVVSYGYTF.

V is TRBV28 and J is TRBJ1-5; maybe TRBD1 (5 bases). V gave up 1 base and J gave up 2 bases, with 12 bases separating them. Per germline, CDR1 MDHEN and CDR2 SYDVKM. This CDR3 has 16 amino acids. The CDR3 loop is CASSLYRRVGNQPQHF. DNA for the CDR3: TGTGCCAGCAGTTTATACAGGAGGGTCGGCAATCAGCCCCAGCATTTT.